The clone carrying this T cell receptor (beta chain) was found a few times. Method: immunoSEQ multiplex PCR; TCRdb's copy keeps in-frame clones and lacks some. The data contain about 37,000 clones, roughly 80% of them seen just once; the ten biggest clones take up roughly a fifth. This sample is part of a study of OX40 agonist ivuxolimab in advanced cancers. For the study at large: Earlier anti-PD-1, anti-PD-L1 or anti-CTLA-4 therapy was permitted; 30% to 45% had received some.

This CDR3 comprises 15 residues. Germline V CDR1 and CDR2: SNHLY, FYNNEI. V lost 5 bases and J 6 bases, leaving 17 bases between the germline ends. Sample: CD4+ or CD8+ T cells sorted from blood, taken in a trial of the OX40 agonist ivuxolimab. The receptor comes from an adult with an advanced solid tumor such as melanoma, head and neck, liver or kidney cancer. The chain uses TRBV2 and TRBJ1-5, with a tentative D call TRBD1 (5 bases). The CDR3 sequence is CASSPITGGGQPQHF. The CDR3 DNA follows: TGTGCCAGCAGTCCCATAACAGGTGGGGGTCAGCCCCAGCATTTT.